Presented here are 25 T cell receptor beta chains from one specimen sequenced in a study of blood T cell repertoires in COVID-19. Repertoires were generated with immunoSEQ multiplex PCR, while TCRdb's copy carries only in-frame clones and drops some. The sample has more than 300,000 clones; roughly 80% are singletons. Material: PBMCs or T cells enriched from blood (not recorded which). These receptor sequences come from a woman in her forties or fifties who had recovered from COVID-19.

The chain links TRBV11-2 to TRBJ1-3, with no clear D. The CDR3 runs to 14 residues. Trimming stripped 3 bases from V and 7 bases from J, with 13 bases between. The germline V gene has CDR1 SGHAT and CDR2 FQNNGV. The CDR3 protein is CASSFLDVGNTIYF. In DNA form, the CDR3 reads TGTGCCAGCAGCTTTTTAGACGTCGGGAACACCATATATTTT.

DNA for the CDR3: TGTGCCAGCAGCCTAGAAAGTACTCAGTACTTC. Its translation is CASSLESTQYF. The V gene is TRBV7-2, the J gene TRBJ2-5, with D unclear. V was cut by 5 bases and J by 11 bases, with 12 bases left in between. The CDR3 totals 11 residues. Per the germline V gene, CDR1 is SGHTA and CDR2 is FQGNSA. Variable domain in full (rest from reference TRBV7-2 and TRBJ2-5): GAGVSQSPSNKVTEKGKDVELRCDPISGHTALYWYRQSLGQGLEFLIYFQGNSAPDKSGLPSDRFSAERTGGSVSTLTIQRTQQEDSAVYLCASSLESTQYFGPGTRLLVL.

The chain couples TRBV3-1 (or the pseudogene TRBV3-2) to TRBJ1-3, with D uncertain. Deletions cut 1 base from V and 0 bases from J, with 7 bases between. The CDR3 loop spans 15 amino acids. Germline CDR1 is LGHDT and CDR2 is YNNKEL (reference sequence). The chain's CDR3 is CASSQGSNSGNTIYF. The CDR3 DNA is TGTGCCAGCAGCCAAGGGTCTAACTCTGGAAACACCATATATTTT.

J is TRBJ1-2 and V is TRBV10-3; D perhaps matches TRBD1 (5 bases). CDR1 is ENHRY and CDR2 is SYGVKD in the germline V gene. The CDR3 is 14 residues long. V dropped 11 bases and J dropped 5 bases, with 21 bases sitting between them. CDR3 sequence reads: CAGTSTPGGYGYTF. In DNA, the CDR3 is TGTGCCGGTACAAGCACCCCCGGGGGATATGGCTACACCTTC.

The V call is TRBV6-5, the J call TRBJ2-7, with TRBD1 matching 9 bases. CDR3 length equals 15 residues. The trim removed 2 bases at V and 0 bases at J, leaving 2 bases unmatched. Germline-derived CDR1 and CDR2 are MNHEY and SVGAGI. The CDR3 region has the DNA TGTGCCAGCAGTTACGGGACAGGGCGCTCCTACGAGCAGTACTTC. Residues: CASSYGTGRSYEQYF.

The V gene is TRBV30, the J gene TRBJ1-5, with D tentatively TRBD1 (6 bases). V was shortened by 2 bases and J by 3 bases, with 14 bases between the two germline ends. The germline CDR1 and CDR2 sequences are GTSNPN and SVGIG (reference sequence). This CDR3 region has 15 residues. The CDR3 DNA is TGTGCCTGGAGTCCGCTTACAGGGCACAATCAGCCCCAGCATTTT. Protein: CAWSPLTGHNQPQHF. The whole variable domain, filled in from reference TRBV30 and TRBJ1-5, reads SQTIHQWPATLVQPVGSPLSLECTVEGTSNPNLYWYRQAAGRGLQLLFYSVGIGQISSEVPQNLSASRPQDRQFILSSKKLLLSDSGFYLCAWSPLTGHNQPQHFGDGTRLSIL.

The CDR3 nucleotides are TGTGCCTCACAAGGACTAGCGGGGGGTACGAACACCGGGGAGCTGTTTTTT. Its protein product is CASQGLAGGTNTGELFF. V usage is TRBV30 and J usage is TRBJ2-2; 14 nucleotides agree with TRBD2. After removal of 7 bases from V and 0 bases from J, the junction contained 7 bases not matched to a gene. The CDR3 spans 17 residues. From germline, CDR1 is GTSNPN and CDR2 SVGIG (reference sequence).

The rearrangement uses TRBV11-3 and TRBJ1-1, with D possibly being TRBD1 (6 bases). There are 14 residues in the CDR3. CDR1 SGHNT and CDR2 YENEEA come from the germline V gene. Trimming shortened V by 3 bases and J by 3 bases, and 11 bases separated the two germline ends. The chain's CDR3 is CASSFGAGDTEAFF. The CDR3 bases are TGTGCCAGCAGCTTTGGGGCAGGGGACACTGAAGCTTTCTTT.

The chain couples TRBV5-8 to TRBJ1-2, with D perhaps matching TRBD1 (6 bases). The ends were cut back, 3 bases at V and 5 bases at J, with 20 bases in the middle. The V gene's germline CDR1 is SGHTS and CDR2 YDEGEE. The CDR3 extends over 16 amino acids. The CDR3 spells CASSYNTGTSSYGYTF. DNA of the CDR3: TGTGCCAGCAGCTACAACACAGGGACATCCTCTTATGGCTACACCTTC.

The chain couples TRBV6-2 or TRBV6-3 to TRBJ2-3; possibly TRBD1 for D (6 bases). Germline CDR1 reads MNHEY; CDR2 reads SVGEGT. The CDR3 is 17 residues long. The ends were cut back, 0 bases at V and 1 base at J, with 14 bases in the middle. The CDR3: CASSYSFFGGRTDTQYF. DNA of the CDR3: TGTGCCAGCAGTTACTCGTTTTTTGGGGGCCGCACAGATACGCAGTATTTT.

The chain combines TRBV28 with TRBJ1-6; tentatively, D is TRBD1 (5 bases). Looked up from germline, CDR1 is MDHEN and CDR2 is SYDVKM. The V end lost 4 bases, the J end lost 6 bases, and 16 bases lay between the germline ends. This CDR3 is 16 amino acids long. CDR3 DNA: TGTGCCAGCAGTTGGATGGAGGGGTACCTTAATTCACCCCTCCACTTT. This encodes CASSWMEGYLNSPLHF.

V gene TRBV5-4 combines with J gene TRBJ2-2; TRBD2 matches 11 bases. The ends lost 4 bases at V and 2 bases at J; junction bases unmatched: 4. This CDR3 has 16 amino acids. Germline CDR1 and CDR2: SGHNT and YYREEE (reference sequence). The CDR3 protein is CASSMGLAANTGELFF. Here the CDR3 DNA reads TGTGCCAGCAGCATGGGACTAGCGGCAAACACCGGGGAGCTGTTTTTT.

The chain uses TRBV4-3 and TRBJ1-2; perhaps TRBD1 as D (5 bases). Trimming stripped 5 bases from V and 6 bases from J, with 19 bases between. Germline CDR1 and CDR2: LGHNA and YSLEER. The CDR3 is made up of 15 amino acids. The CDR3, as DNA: TGCGCCAGCAGCAAGGACAATTCTCTGCCAAATGGCTACACCTTC. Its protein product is CASSKDNSLPNGYTF.

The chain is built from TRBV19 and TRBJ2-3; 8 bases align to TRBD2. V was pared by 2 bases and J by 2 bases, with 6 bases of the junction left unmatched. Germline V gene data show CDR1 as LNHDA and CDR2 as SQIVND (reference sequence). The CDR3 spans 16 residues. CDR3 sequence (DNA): TGTGCCAGTAGTATACGGGGCGGGGGGTCCACAGATACGCAGTATTTT. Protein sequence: CASSIRGGGSTDTQYF.

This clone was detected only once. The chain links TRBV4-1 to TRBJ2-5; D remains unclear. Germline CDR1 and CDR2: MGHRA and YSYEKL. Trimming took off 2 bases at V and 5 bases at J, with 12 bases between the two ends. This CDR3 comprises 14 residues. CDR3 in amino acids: CASSQIQTPETQYF. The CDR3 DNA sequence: TGCGCCAGCAGCCAAATCCAGACACCGGAGACCCAGTACTTC.

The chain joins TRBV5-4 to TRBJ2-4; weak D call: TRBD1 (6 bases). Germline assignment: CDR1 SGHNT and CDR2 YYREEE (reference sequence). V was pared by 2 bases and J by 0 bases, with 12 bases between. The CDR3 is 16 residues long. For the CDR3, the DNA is TGTGCCAGCAGCTTAGGGGGTACCATAGCCAAAAACATTCAGTACTTC. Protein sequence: CASSLGGTIAKNIQYF.

CDR3 residues: CASSFQGAGNQPQHF. CDR3 sequence (DNA): TGTGCCAGCAGTTTTCAGGGGGCTGGCAATCAGCCCCAGCATTTT. The V and J genes are TRBV28 and TRBJ1-5; 8 nucleotides match TRBD1. The V segment lost 3 bases and the J segment 2 bases; nucleotides outside the gene matches: 3. The CDR3 sequence is 15 residues long. The V gene's germline CDR1 is MDHEN and CDR2 SYDVKM.

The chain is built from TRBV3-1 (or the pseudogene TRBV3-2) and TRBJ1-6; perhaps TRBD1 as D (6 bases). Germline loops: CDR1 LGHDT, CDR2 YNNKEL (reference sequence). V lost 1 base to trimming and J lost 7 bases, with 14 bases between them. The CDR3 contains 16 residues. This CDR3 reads CASSQAGVKRNSPLHF. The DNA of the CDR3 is TGTGCCAGCAGCCAAGCAGGGGTTAAGAGAAATTCACCCCTCCACTTT.

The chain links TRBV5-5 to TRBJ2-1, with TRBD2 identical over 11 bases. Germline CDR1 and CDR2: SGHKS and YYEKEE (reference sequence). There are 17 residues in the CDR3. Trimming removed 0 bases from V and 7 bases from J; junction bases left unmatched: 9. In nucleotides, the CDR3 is TGTGCCAGCAGCTTGGTTGTCATAACTAGCGGGAGTAATGAGCAGTTCTTC. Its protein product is CASSLVVITSGSNEQFF.

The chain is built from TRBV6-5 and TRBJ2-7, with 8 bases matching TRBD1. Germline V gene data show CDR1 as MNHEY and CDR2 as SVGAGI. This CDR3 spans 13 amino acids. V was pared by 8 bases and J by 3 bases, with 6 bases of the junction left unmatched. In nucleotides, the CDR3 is TGTGCCAGCGGAAAGACAGGGGACTACGAGCAGTACTTC. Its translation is CASGKTGDYEQYF.

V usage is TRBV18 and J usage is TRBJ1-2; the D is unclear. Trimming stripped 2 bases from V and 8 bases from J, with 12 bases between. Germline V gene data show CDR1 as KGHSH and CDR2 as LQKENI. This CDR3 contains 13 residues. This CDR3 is CASSPETFKGYTF. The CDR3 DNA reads TGTGCCAGCTCACCAGAGACATTCAAAGGCTACACCTTC.

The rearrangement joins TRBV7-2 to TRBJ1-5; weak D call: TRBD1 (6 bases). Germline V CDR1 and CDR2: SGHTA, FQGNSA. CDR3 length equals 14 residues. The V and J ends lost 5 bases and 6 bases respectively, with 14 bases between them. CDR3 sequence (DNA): TGTGCCAGCAGCGTCGGGACATCGGGTCAGCCCCAGCATTTT. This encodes CASSVGTSGQPQHF.

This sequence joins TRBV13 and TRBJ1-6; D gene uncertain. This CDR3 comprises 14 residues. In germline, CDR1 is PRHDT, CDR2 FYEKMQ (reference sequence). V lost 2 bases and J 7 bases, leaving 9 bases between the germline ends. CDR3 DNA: TGTGCCAGCAGCTTACGGGGAACGAATTCACCCCTCCACTTT. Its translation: CASSLRGTNSPLHF.

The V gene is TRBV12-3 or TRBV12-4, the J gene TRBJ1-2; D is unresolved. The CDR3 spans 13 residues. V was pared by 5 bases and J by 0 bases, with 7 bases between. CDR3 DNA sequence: TGTGCCAGCAGTGACACCACTAACTATGGCTACACCTTC. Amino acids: CASSDTTNYGYTF.

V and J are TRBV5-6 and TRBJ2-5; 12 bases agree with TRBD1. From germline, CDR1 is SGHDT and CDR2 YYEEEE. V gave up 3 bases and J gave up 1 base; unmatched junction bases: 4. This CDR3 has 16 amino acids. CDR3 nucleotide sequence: TGTGCCAGCAGCTCACCGGGACAGGGGGCCCAAGAGACCCAGTACTTC. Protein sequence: CASSSPGQGAQETQYF.